This entry lists 29 T cell receptor beta chains sequenced from one sample in a study of Tregs in tolerant kidney transplant recipients. TCRdb keeps only in-frame clones here, not all; method: immunoSEQ multiplex PCR. This table holds 50,000 to 65,000 clones. The source was CD4+ T cells from blood, collected before the transplant. The receptor set was obtained from a human donor who received a combined kidney and bone marrow transplant.

Concerning this clone itself: From the germline J gene comes the end of the CDR3, since the read stops 3 residues before it. The chain combines TRBV2 with TRBJ2-4, with TRBD1 matching 10 bases. From germline, CDR1 is SNHLY and CDR2 FYNNEI. The CDR3 contains 16 residues. V lost 3 bases to trimming and J lost 1 base; unmatched junction nucleotides: 3. The sequenced CDR3 bases are TGTGCCAGCAGTGATAGGACAGGGGGGGCCAAAAACATT. It encodes CASSDRTGGAKNI. The entire CDR3 is CASSDRTGGAKNIQYF.

For this clone: The observed sequence ends 3 residues before the CDR3 terminus, with the missing tail filled in from the germline J gene. J is TRBJ1-5 and V is TRBV2; maybe TRBD1 (5 bases). CDR3 length equals 16 residues. The germline V gene has CDR1 SNHLY and CDR2 FYNNEI. The V end was cut by 3 bases, the J end by 2 bases, with 14 bases between. CDR3 loop: CASSDWGENGNQPQHF. The sequenced CDR3 bases are TGTGCCAGCAGTGATTGGGGGGAAAATGGCAATCAGCCC.

Worth noting for this clone: The CDR3 end lies 3 residues beyond the end of the read and is filled in from the germline J gene. This rearrangement joins TRBV5-1 to TRBJ1-4, with D possibly being TRBD1 (5 bases). The CDR3 extends over 13 amino acids. The V gene lost 5 bases and the J gene lost 8 bases, with 13 bases spanning the gap. CDR1 is SGHRS, CDR2 YFSETQ, per germline. Partial CDR3 DNA: TGCGCCAGCAGGCGGGGGTCGGGGGAAAAA. It yields the protein CASRRGSGEK. The whole CDR3 protein is CASRRGSGEKLFF.

Remarks on this clone: The CDR3 is cut off 3 residues early in the read; its end comes from the germline J gene. The chain has TRBV19 and TRBJ2-7, with 9 bases that match TRBD1. The CDR3 loop spans 13 amino acids. J lost 2 bases, V lost 6 bases, and 2 bases had no gene match. Germline-derived CDR1 and CDR2 are LNHDA and SQIVND (reference sequence). This chain's CDR3 is CASSTGGTYEQYF. The CDR3 DNA, read in part, is TGTGCCAGTAGCACAGGGGGCACCTACGAG. The full variable domain, completed using reference TRBV19 and TRBJ2-7, is DGGITQSPKYLFRKEGQNVTLSCEQNLNHDAMYWYRQDPGQGLRLIYYSQIVNDFQKGDIAEGYSVSREKKESFPLTVTSAQKNPTAFYLCASSTGGTYEQYFGPGTRLTVT.

Points on this clone: The read stops 3 residues short of the end of the CDR3; the missing end is completed from the germline J gene. This chain links TRBV19 with TRBJ2-1, with 11 bases fitting TRBD2. V lost 8 bases, J lost 8 bases, and 11 bases stayed unmatched. The CDR3 consists of 15 residues. CDR1 LNHDA and CDR2 SQIVND come from the germline V gene (reference sequence). CDR3 bases read: TGTGCCAGTGATAATCTAGCGGGGGGCCGGGATGAG. Protein product: CASDNLAGGRDE. The complete CDR3 protein is CASDNLAGGRDEQFF.

On this clone: The read stops 3 residues short of the end of the CDR3; the missing end is completed from the germline J gene. This chain uses TRBV2 with TRBJ1-1; TRBD1 matches at 9 bases. Germline V gene data show CDR1 as SNHLY and CDR2 as FYNNEI. CDR3 length equals 15 residues. CDR3 residues: CASSEAGQGKYGAFF. CDR3 bases read: TGTGCCAGCAGTGAAGCGGGACAGGGAAAATACGGA.

As concerns this clone: The CDR3 end lies 3 residues beyond the end of the read and is filled in from the germline J gene. This chain joins TRBV7-9 and TRBJ2-1, with 9 bases fitting TRBD2. This CDR3 comprises 15 residues. Per germline, CDR1 SEHNR and CDR2 FQNEAQ (reference sequence). With 1 base clipped from V and 3 bases from J, the junction kept 1 base outside the gene matches. Here the CDR3 reads CASSLVRGGYNEQFF. The DNA read from the CDR3 is TGTGCCAGCAGCTTAGTGCGGGGGGGCTACAATGAG.

As for this clone: The CDR3 end lies 3 residues beyond the end of the read and is filled in from the germline J gene. V is TRBV2 and J is TRBJ1-1; tentatively, D is TRBD1 (6 bases). This CDR3 is 14 amino acids long. The germline CDR1 and CDR2 sequences are SNHLY and FYNNEI. V gave up 5 bases and J gave up 4 bases, with 14 bases separating them. The sequenced part of the CDR3 DNA is TGTGCCAGCAGTACCGAAATAGGGGGCACTGAA. The encoded protein is CASSTEIGGTE. The CDR3, in full, reads CASSTEIGGTEAFF.

Comments on this clone: The sequence runs out 3 residues before the end of the CDR3; the remainder is reconstructed from the germline J gene. The J gene is TRBJ2-4, the V gene TRBV30, with TRBD2 matching 8 bases. Losses at the gene ends were 8 bases for V and 8 bases for J; bases not matched to a gene: 2. This CDR3 spans 10 amino acids. From germline, CDR1 is GTSNPN and CDR2 SVGIG (reference sequence). The CDR3 reads CAGGGYIQYF. CDR3 DNA (partial): TGTGCCGGCGGGGGGTACATT.

As concerns this clone: Read data end 3 residues before the CDR3 end; the end is taken from the germline J gene. This chain uses TRBV18 with TRBJ1-6; D not resolved. Germline CDR1 is KGHSH and CDR2 is LQKENI. The CDR3 loop spans 12 amino acids. V was clipped by 3 bases and J by 8 bases, with 5 bases between them. Partial CDR3 DNA: TGTGCCAGCTCACCGGCGGATTCACCC. It encodes CASSPADSP. The entire CDR3 protein reads CASSPADSPLHF.

Notes on this clone: From the germline J gene comes the end of the CDR3, since the read stops 3 residues before it. This sequence joins TRBV18 and TRBJ2-5; D is tentatively TRBD1 or TRBD2 (6 bases each). V shed 2 bases and J shed 3 bases, with 16 bases lying between them. The CDR3 loop spans 16 amino acids. The germline V gene encodes CDR1 KGHSH and CDR2 LQKENI. Incomplete CDR3 DNA: TGTGCCAGCTCACCAGTCGGAGGGGGTCCTAAAGAGACC. It codes for CASSPVGGGPKET. The full CDR3 protein reads CASSPVGGGPKETQYF.

The CDR3 protein is CASSIKGVAKNIQYF. CDR3 bases read: TGTGCCAGCAGCATAAAGGGGGTAGCCAAAAACATT. This chain uses TRBV6-7 with TRBJ2-4; D is possibly TRBD1 (6 bases). The sequence runs out 3 residues before the end of the CDR3; the remainder is reconstructed from the germline J gene. TRBV6-7 is treated as an ORF (open reading frame) with a function not yet certain. V was clipped by 6 bases and J by 0 bases, with 12 bases between them. The CDR3 spans 15 residues.

On this clone: Read coverage stops 3 residues before the CDR3 terminus; the germline J gene supplies the remainder. The V gene is TRBV2, the J gene TRBJ1-6; maybe TRBD1 (5 bases). V lost 6 bases and J lost 7, with 16 bases in between. CDR1 SNHLY and CDR2 FYNNEI come from the germline V gene. The CDR3 has 15 amino acids. The CDR3 loop reads CASRPTGGANSPLHF. Partial CDR3 DNA: TGTGCCAGCAGGCCCACGGGGGGAGCCAATTCACCC.

A word on this clone: The DNA ends 3 residues before the CDR3 does, and the rest of the CDR3 is filled in from the germline J gene. The V and J genes are TRBV30 and TRBJ2-2; TRBD2 agrees at 8 bases. J gave up 7 bases and V 3 bases, and 4 bases lay outside the gene matches. This CDR3 has 13 residues. Germline V gene sequence: CDR1 GTSNPN, CDR2 SVGIG (reference sequence). The CDR3 loop reads CAWRLGTSGELFF. CDR3 DNA, as far as it was read: TGTGCCTGGAGACTAGGGACTAGCGGGGAG.

Remarks on this clone: The read terminates 3 residues before the CDR3 end, so the remaining end is supplied by the germline J gene. The chain joins TRBV10-1 to TRBJ1-5; 9 bases align to TRBD1. The CDR3 consists of 18 residues. V lost 6 bases, J lost 0 bases, and 12 bases stayed unmatched. Germline V gives CDR1 WNHNN, CDR2 SYGVQD (reference sequence). The covered CDR3 bases are TGCGCCAGCAGGAGCCGGGACAGGGAAACTTATAGCAATCAGCCC. It is translated as CASRSRDRETYSNQP. The full CDR3 is CASRSRDRETYSNQPQHF.

Regarding this clone: Sequencing ends 3 residues short of the CDR3 end; the germline J gene provides the rest. The V call is TRBV20-1, the J call TRBJ2-5; 7 positions agree with TRBD1. The ends lost 2 bases at V and 5 bases at J; junction bases unmatched: 5. Germline V gene lookup returns CDR1 DFQATT and CDR2 SNEGSKA (reference sequence). CDR3 size: 13 residues. The sequenced CDR3 bases are TGCAGTGCTAGACCGACAGGGCGGGAGACC. Translation: CSARPTGRET. The full CDR3 sequence reads CSARPTGRETQYF.

Notes on this clone: The read stops 3 residues short of the end of the CDR3; the missing end is completed from the germline J gene. This rearrangement joins TRBV5-1 to TRBJ1-2; D is unclear. Germline CDR1 reads SGHRS; CDR2 reads YFSETQ. Trimming took 0 bases from V and 4 from J, leaving 10 bases between them. The CDR3 length is 14 residues. CDR3 protein: CASSLGQLVYGYTF. CDR3 DNA, as far as it was read: TGCGCCAGCAGCTTGGGGCAGCTAGTCTATGGC.

Remarks on this clone: The read comes to an end 3 residues before the CDR3 does, leaving the germline J gene to fill in the end. The chain has TRBV5-1 and TRBJ1-1; D gene ambiguous. Germline loops: CDR1 SGHRS, CDR2 YFSETQ. This CDR3 spans 12 amino acids. The V gene lost 5 bases and the J gene lost 0 bases, with 5 bases spanning the gap. CDR3 loop: CASSRLNTEAFF. The sequenced part of the CDR3 DNA is TGCGCCAGCAGTAGATTGAACACTGAA.

Points on this clone: Read sequence stops 3 residues before the CDR3 end, and the germline J gene provides the missing end. The chain combines TRBV7-2 with TRBJ1-1; D unclear. The CDR3 is 13 residues long. V was shortened by 4 bases and J by 2 bases, with 8 bases between the two germline ends. Germline CDR1 is SGHTA and CDR2 is FQGNSA. The DNA read from the CDR3 is TGTGCCAGCAGCTCCCAGACTAACACTGAA. It codes for CASSSQTNTE. The entire CDR3 reads CASSSQTNTEAFF.

Concerning this clone: The read terminates 3 residues ahead of where the CDR3 ends, so the germline J gene completes it. This rearrangement joins TRBV18 to TRBJ1-5; tentatively, D is TRBD1 (6 bases). Trimming took off 4 bases at V and 3 bases at J, with 16 bases between the two ends. The V gene's germline CDR1 is KGHSH and CDR2 LQKENI. The CDR3 is 16 amino acids. The CDR3 DNA, read in part, is TGTGCCAGCTCACGGGCGGGGGGGCCCATCAATCAGCCC. This translates into CASSRAGGPINQP. From start to end, the CDR3 is CASSRAGGPINQPQHF.

A remark on this clone: The observed sequence ends 3 residues before the CDR3 terminus, with the missing tail filled in from the germline J gene. The V gene is TRBV19, the J gene TRBJ2-1, with 15 bases matching TRBD2. The germline gives CDR1 LNHDA, CDR2 SQIVND (reference sequence). Losses at the gene ends were 5 bases for V and 5 bases for J; bases not matched to a gene: 10. This CDR3 contains 18 residues. CDR3 sequence: CASSSGLAGGPRHNEQFF. Partial CDR3 DNA: TGTGCCAGTAGTTCCGGACTAGCGGGGGGGCCGAGACACAATGAG.

Details on this clone: The read ends 3 residues shy of where the CDR3 ends; the end is completed using the germline J gene. The rearrangement joins TRBV18 to TRBJ2-1; TRBD2 matches 7 bases. The CDR3 consists of 16 residues. The junction had 8 bases not matched to a gene; V was cut back by 0 bases and J by 6 bases. Germline V gives CDR1 KGHSH, CDR2 LQKENI. The CDR3 loop reads CASSPPLAGLSNEQFF. The sequenced CDR3 bases are TGTGCCAGCTCACCACCGTTAGCGGGTTTATCCAATGAG.

With respect to this clone: The CDR3 end falls 3 residues outside the read, so it is completed with the germline J gene. The chain carries TRBV6-1 and TRBJ1-4; the D is unclear. Germline CDR1 MNHNS, CDR2 SASEGT. The CDR3 consists of 13 residues. Trimming took off 3 bases at V and 4 bases at J, with 6 bases between the two ends. CDR3 sequence reads: CASSDTVNEKLFF. The CDR3 bases that were read are TGTGCCAGCAGTGATACAGTTAATGAAAAA.

About this clone itself: The read ends 3 residues early relative to the CDR3; the germline J gene fills the gap. The rearrangement joins TRBV19 to TRBJ2-1; 9 bases fit TRBD1. Germline CDR1 LNHDA, CDR2 SQIVND (reference sequence). The CDR3 runs to 15 residues. The V segment lost 5 bases and the J segment 6 bases; nucleotides outside the gene matches: 8. This CDR3 is CASSVTGTGSNEQFF. CDR3 DNA, as far as it was read: TGTGCCAGTAGTGTCACGGGGACAGGGTCCAATGAG.

As concerns this clone: The read halts 3 residues ahead of the CDR3 end, with the missing end drawn from the germline J gene. The chain carries TRBV30 and TRBJ1-6; D might be TRBD1 (5 bases). Trimming took off 4 bases at V and 0 bases at J, with 10 bases between the two ends. Germline assignment: CDR1 GTSNPN and CDR2 SVGIG (reference sequence). The CDR3 spans 15 residues. This CDR3 is CAWNRPSSYNSPLHF. The CDR3 bases that were read are TGTGCCTGGAACAGGCCAAGCTCCTATAATTCACCC.

As to this clone: Coverage ceases 3 residues before the CDR3 finishes, and the germline J gene fills in the end. J is TRBJ1-2 and V is TRBV19, with 7 bases aligning to TRBD1. CDR3 length: 13 amino acids. CDR1 LNHDA and CDR2 SQIVND come from the germline V gene (reference sequence). CDR3 loop: CASQLDRVEGYTF. The part of the CDR3 DNA that was read is TGTGCCAGCCAACTAGACAGGGTCGAGGGC.

Points on this clone: Read coverage stops 3 residues before the CDR3 terminus; the germline J gene supplies the remainder. The V gene is TRBV2, the J gene TRBJ2-5; weak D call: TRBD2 (6 bases). V dropped 6 bases and J dropped 1 base, with 6 bases sitting between them. CDR1 and CDR2 (germline): SNHLY, FYNNEI. The CDR3 contains 12 residues. The part of the CDR3 DNA that was read is TGTGCCAGCAGGGGACTCCAAGAGACC. This translates into CASRGLQET. In full, the CDR3 is CASRGLQETQYF.

Concerning this clone itself: The CDR3 extends 3 residues past the end of the read, so its final part is completed from the germline J gene. The chain has TRBV7-2 and TRBJ2-3, with 8 bases lining up with TRBD2. The CDR3 consists of 13 residues. Germline V gene data show CDR1 as SGHTA and CDR2 as FQGNSA. J lost 4 bases, V lost 4 bases, and 1 base had no gene match. The covered CDR3 bases are TGTGCCAGCAGCTCGACTAGCGCAGATACG. It is translated as CASSSTSADT. The entire CDR3 reads CASSSTSADTQYF. The full variable domain, in which reference TRBV7-2 and TRBJ2-3 provide the parts outside the CDR3, is GAGVSQSPSNKVTEKGKDVELRCDPISGHTALYWYRQSLGQGLEFLIYFQGNSAPDKSGLPSDRFSAERTGGSVSTLTIQRTQQEDSAVYLCASSSTSADTQYFGPGTRLTVL.

The covered CDR3 bases are TGCAGTGCTAGATGGGCGAAAGGCGGGGGGGAGACC. Amino acids: CSARWAKGGGET. The full-length CDR3 reads as CSARWAKGGGETQYF. The chain recombines TRBV20-1 with TRBJ2-5; TRBD2 matches 8 bases. The read halts 3 residues ahead of the CDR3 end, with the missing end drawn from the germline J gene. Per germline, CDR1 DFQATT and CDR2 SNEGSKA (reference sequence). Trimming at V came to 2 bases and at J to 5 bases, leaving 10 bases not matched to a gene. This CDR3 has 15 residues.